Presented here are 30 T cell receptor beta chains from one specimen sequenced in a study of cytomegalovirus exposure and HLA in healthy donors. PCR primers comprised 60 Vbeta and 13 Jbeta primers. The method was immunoSEQ multiplex PCR; TCRdb's version includes in-frame clones alone and lacks a portion of them. The repertoire has approximately 210,000 clones, around 83% of them found once; the top ten carry less than 1.1%. Sequenced input: PBMCs. Receptor source: a woman aged 40 to 49 in good health and CMV-seronegative.

The rearrangement joins TRBV5-6 to TRBJ1-3, with D unclear. Trimming cost V 2 bases and J 4 bases, with 10 bases left between them. The germline CDR1 and CDR2 sequences are SGHDT and YYEEEE. The CDR3 totals 14 residues. CDR3 sequence: CASSFGLDGNTIYF. The CDR3 DNA is TGTGCCAGCAGCTTTGGACTCGACGGAAACACCATATATTTT.

This clone has just one count. This chain joins TRBV2 and TRBJ2-1; 7 bases align to TRBD2. V lost 8 bases to trimming and J lost 7 bases; unmatched junction nucleotides: 5. The CDR3 has 12 residues. CDR1 and CDR2 from the germline V gene are SNHLY and FYNNEI. The DNA for the CDR3 is TGTGCCAGCGGGGCGGGGGTGAATGAGCAGTTCTTC. Amino acids: CASGAGVNEQFF.

The chain joins TRBV7-2 to TRBJ2-3; 9 bases are shared with TRBD2. Germline-derived CDR1 and CDR2 are SGHTA and FQGNSA. This CDR3 has 17 amino acids. J lost 6 bases, V lost 1 base, and 11 bases had no gene match. CDR3 protein: CASSLGPSGTGGDTQYF. CDR3 DNA: TGTGCCAGCAGCTTAGGGCCTAGCGGGACCGGGGGGGATACGCAGTATTTT.

V usage is TRBV11-2 and J usage is TRBJ2-1, with 14 bases matching TRBD2. The CDR3 contains 18 residues. J was trimmed by 6 bases and V by 5 bases; bases with no gene match: 12. Per the germline V gene, CDR1 is SGHAT and CDR2 is FQNNGV. The DNA of the CDR3 is TGTGCCAGCAGCCGCATCGGGGCCGGGACTAGCGGGAGCAATGAGCAGTTCTTC. This encodes CASSRIGAGTSGSNEQFF.

The chain joins TRBV7-2 to TRBJ2-3; 7 bases map to TRBD2. The CDR3 totals 16 residues. Trimming cost V 5 bases and J 0 bases; bases outside gene matches: 8. Germline V gene data show CDR1 as SGHTA and CDR2 as FQGNSA. This CDR3 reads CASSLVAGSSTDTQYF. CDR3 DNA: TGTGCCAGCAGCCTGGTAGCGGGTTCTAGCACAGATACGCAGTATTTT.

The V gene is TRBV9, the J gene TRBJ2-3; 11 nucleotides line up with TRBD2. Germline CDR1 is SGDLS and CDR2 is YYNGEE. Trimming took 1 base from V and 1 from J; bases not matched to a gene: 5. The CDR3 totals 17 residues. In DNA form, the CDR3 reads TGTGCCAGCAGCGTAAGTAAACTAGCGGGAGGCACAGATACGCAGTATTTT. Residues: CASSVSKLAGGTDTQYF.

The sample holds a few counts of this clone. The chain couples TRBV5-4 to TRBJ2-1; 10 bases line up with TRBD2. The germline CDR1 and CDR2 sequences are SGHNT and YYREEE (reference sequence). This CDR3 comprises 16 residues. The trim removed 0 bases at V and 9 bases at J, leaving 9 bases unmatched. CDR3 sequence (DNA): TGTGCCAGCAGCTTGGATCTTCGAGCGGGAGGGGGTGAGCAGTTCTTC. It specifies CASSLDLRAGGGEQFF.

This chain links TRBV28 with TRBJ1-6; 7 positions match TRBD1. The CDR3 has 15 amino acids. With V trimmed by 2 bases and J by 8 bases, 6 bases remained unmatched. Germline CDR1 is MDHEN and CDR2 is SYDVKM. CDR3 DNA sequence: TGTGCCAGCAGTTTACCTCTTACAGGGGATTCACCCCTCCACTTT. Its translation is CASSLPLTGDSPLHF. The complete variable domain, with remaining parts taken from reference TRBV28 and TRBJ1-6, reads DVKVTQSSRYLVKRTGEKVFLECVQDMDHENMFWYRQDPGLGLRLIYFSYDVKMKEKGDIPEGYSVSREKKERFSLILESASTNQTSMYLCASSLPLTGDSPLHFGNGTRLTVT.

This clone was seen a single time. The V call is TRBV9, the J call TRBJ1-1; weak D call: TRBD1 (6 bases). Trimming cost V 3 bases and J 2 bases, with 14 bases left between them. Germline loops: CDR1 SGDLS, CDR2 YYNGEE. The CDR3 length is 15 residues. The CDR3 nucleotides read TGTGCCAGCAGCGCGCTGACAGGAACTAACACTGAAGCTTTCTTT. As protein: CASSALTGTNTEAFF. The variable domain in full, completed from reference TRBV9 and TRBJ1-1, reads DSGVTQTPKHLITATGQRVTLRCSPRSGDLSVYWYQQSLDQGLQFLIQYYNGEERAKGNILERFSAQQFPDLHSELNLSSLELGDSALYFCASSALTGTNTEAFFGQGTRLTVV.

The chain employs TRBV5-4 and TRBJ2-7; 12 nucleotides match TRBD2. V trimming: 4 bases; J trimming: 2 bases; junction bases outside the gene matches: 7. Per the germline V gene, CDR1 is SGHNT and CDR2 is YYREEE (reference sequence). The CDR3 is 16 residues long. As DNA, the CDR3 is TGTGCCAGCAGCCCTGGACTAGCGGGATCCGCCTACGAGCAGTACGTC. It specifies CASSPGLAGSAYEQYV.

The chain combines TRBV5-1 with TRBJ1-1; D may be TRBD1 (6 bases). The CDR3 has 12 amino acids. Germline V lookup: CDR1 SGHRS, CDR2 YFSETQ. Trimming took 0 bases from V and 11 from J, leaving 11 bases between them. This CDR3 reads CASSLDRDNAFF. Here the CDR3 DNA reads TGCGCCAGCAGCTTGGATCGGGACAATGCTTTCTTT.

DNA for the CDR3: TGTGCCAGCAGTTCCCTATCCGCAGGGGACACTGAAGCTTTCTTT. It specifies CASSSLSAGDTEAFF. The chain employs TRBV6-5 and TRBJ1-1; D might be TRBD1 (6 bases). V was shortened by 4 bases and J by 3 bases, with 15 bases between the two germline ends. Germline V gene lookup returns CDR1 MNHEY and CDR2 SVGAGI. This CDR3 has 15 residues.

The chain links TRBV2 to TRBJ2-2; TRBD2 agrees at 7 bases. CDR1 is SNHLY and CDR2 is FYNNEI in the germline V gene. V shed 7 bases and J 3 bases; nucleotides not matched to a gene: 8. This CDR3 region has 15 residues. CDR3 sequence: CASNRVTSYTGELFF. The CDR3 bases are TGTGCCAGCAATAGGGTGACTAGCTACACCGGGGAGCTGTTTTTT.

As for this clone: The sample has other DNA sequences that encode this CDR3 too. This chain uses TRBV6-5 with TRBJ2-6; the D is unclear. The V gene lost 3 bases and the J gene lost 4 bases, with 10 bases spanning the gap. The CDR3 is made up of 15 amino acids. Germline CDR1 MNHEY, CDR2 SVGAGI. The CDR3 DNA is TGTGCCAGCAGTTATACCCGGAGAGGGGCCAACGTCCTGACTTTC. Residues: CASSYTRRGANVLTF.

The V call is TRBV7-2, the J call TRBJ2-3, with 11 bases that match TRBD2. This CDR3 has 15 residues. Per germline, CDR1 SGHTA and CDR2 FQGNSA. Losses at the gene ends were 6 bases for V and 2 bases for J; bases not matched to a gene: 4. In DNA, the CDR3 is TGTGCCAGCAGTCCTAGCGGGAGGTCCACAGATACGCAGTATTTT. The encoded protein is CASSPSGRSTDTQYF.

This chain connects TRBV7-2 to TRBJ2-1; 8 bases line up with TRBD2. This CDR3 region has 15 residues. Germline V gene data show CDR1 as SGHTA and CDR2 as FQGNSA. J lost 6 bases, V lost 4 bases, and 8 bases had no gene match. This chain's CDR3 is CASSSQVAGTNEQFF. CDR3 nucleotides: TGTGCCAGCAGCTCCCAGGTAGCGGGGACCAATGAGCAGTTCTTC.

This clone has a handful of counts. The rearrangement joins TRBV11-1 to TRBJ1-1, with D perhaps TRBD1 (6 bases). The ends were cut back, 3 bases at V and 0 bases at J, with 11 bases in the middle. The CDR3 sequence is 15 residues long. Germline CDR1 reads SGHAT; CDR2 reads FQDESV (reference sequence). The chain's CDR3 is CASSLGTYMNTEAFF. CDR3 bases: TGTGCCAGCAGCTTGGGGACATACATGAACACTGAAGCTTTCTTT.

The V call is TRBV5-1, the J call TRBJ1-1, with D possibly matching TRBD1 (6 bases). Germline loops: CDR1 SGHRS, CDR2 YFSETQ. The CDR3 runs 16 residues. V lost 4 bases and J lost 1, with 17 bases in between. The CDR3 loop reads CASSPIRGGANTEAFF. CDR3 nucleotides: TGCGCCAGCAGCCCAATAAGGGGGGGGGCGAACACTGAAGCTTTCTTT.

In this sample, this clone turned up a few times. The rearrangement uses TRBV7-3 and TRBJ2-3, with TRBD1 as a possible D gene (6 bases). V was clipped by 2 bases and J by 7 bases, with 7 bases between them. Germline V gives CDR1 SGHTA, CDR2 FQGTGA. This CDR3 region has 12 residues. CDR3 DNA sequence: TGTGCCAGCAGCTTAGACAGGAATACGCAGTATTTT. Translating gives CASSLDRNTQYF.

This chain connects TRBV19 to TRBJ2-7, with D perhaps matching TRBD2 (6 bases). The V end lost 5 bases, the J end lost 4 bases, and 9 bases lay between the germline ends. Germline V lookup: CDR1 LNHDA, CDR2 SQIVND (reference sequence). The CDR3 consists of 12 residues. CDR3 residues: CASSPAGYEQYF. In DNA, the CDR3 is TGTGCCAGTAGTCCGGCGGGGTACGAGCAGTACTTC.

This chain links TRBV5-6 with TRBJ2-1; 12 bases align to TRBD1. The CDR3 covers 14 residues. Germline V gene sequence: CDR1 SGHDT, CDR2 YYEEEE. V was pared by 2 bases and J by 10 bases, with 4 bases of the junction left unmatched. The chain's CDR3 is CASSFGTGGWEQFF. The CDR3 nucleotides read TGTGCCAGCAGCTTCGGGACAGGGGGCTGGGAGCAGTTCTTC.

The chain joins TRBV18 to TRBJ2-7, with 9 bases identical to TRBD1. This CDR3 contains 16 residues. J lost 4 bases, V lost 6 bases, and 13 bases had no gene match. Per the germline V gene, CDR1 is KGHSH and CDR2 is LQKENI. CDR3 amino acids: CASSLTPGQGVYEQYF. CDR3 nucleotides: TGTGCCAGCTCCCTAACCCCGGGACAGGGTGTGTACGAGCAGTACTTC.

The V and J genes are TRBV19 and TRBJ2-6; TRBD1 might be the D (5 bases). The CDR3 covers 17 residues. The germline V gene has CDR1 LNHDA and CDR2 SQIVND (reference sequence). The V end lost 6 bases, the J end lost 2 bases, and 17 bases lay between the germline ends. The CDR3 nucleotides read TGTGCCAGTAGGAGGACACCTCAAACCCCTGGGGCCAACGTCCTGACTTTC. It specifies CASRRTPQTPGANVLTF.

The chain joins TRBV4-3 to TRBJ2-6; tentative D call: TRBD1 (6 bases). CDR1 LGHNA and CDR2 YSLEER come from the germline V gene. V was trimmed by 0 bases and J by 0 bases, leaving 15 bases between them. The CDR3 is made up of 19 amino acids. CDR3 nucleotides: TGCGCCAGCAGCCAAGATATACCCAGGGGCACCTCTGGGGCCAACGTCCTGACTTTC. This translates into CASSQDIPRGTSGANVLTF.

The chain recombines TRBV5-4 with TRBJ2-1; D is perhaps TRBD2 (5 bases). The CDR3 covers 14 residues. V shed 0 bases and J shed 10 bases, with 14 bases lying between them. Germline values: CDR1 SGHNT, CDR2 YYREEE (reference sequence). Written as DNA, the CDR3 is TGTGCCAGCAGCTTGGGGTGGGGTGAGCGGGAGCAGTTCTTC. Amino acids: CASSLGWGEREQFF.

The chain couples TRBV30 to TRBJ1-2; 7 positions agree with TRBD1. V shed 0 bases and J 3 bases; nucleotides not matched to a gene: 4. CDR3 length: 14 amino acids. CDR1 and CDR2 (germline): GTSNPN, SVGIG (reference sequence). CDR3 sequence: CAWSVGTAHYGYTF. The CDR3, as DNA: TGTGCCTGGAGTGTCGGGACAGCACACTATGGCTACACCTTC.

This clone came up a few times. The chain uses TRBV6-1 and TRBJ2-5; 13 bases align to TRBD2. V lost 4 bases to trimming and J lost 5 bases; unmatched junction nucleotides: 13. Germline V CDR1 and CDR2: MNHNS, SASEGT. This CDR3 comprises 18 residues. The CDR3 sequence is CASSVMFRTSGSWETQYF. CDR3 coding DNA: TGTGCCAGCAGTGTTATGTTTAGGACTAGCGGGAGCTGGGAGACCCAGTACTTC.

This chain connects TRBV7-2 to TRBJ2-7; D gene uncertain. The CDR3 has 14 residues. V lost 6 bases and J 4 bases, leaving 16 bases between the germline ends. Germline V lookup: CDR1 SGHTA, CDR2 FQGNSA. CDR3 loop: CASSPRLTSYEQYV. CDR3 in DNA: TGTGCCAGCAGTCCCCGACTCACTTCTTACGAGCAGTACGTC.

The rearrangement links TRBV9 to TRBJ2-1; 9 bases match TRBD2. The germline gives CDR1 SGDLS, CDR2 YYNGEE. The CDR3 covers 16 residues. Trimming took 4 bases from V and 9 from J; bases not matched to a gene: 14. CDR3 amino acids: CASSPRGSGGTFEQFF. The CDR3 DNA reads as TGTGCCAGCAGCCCCCGGGGGAGCGGGGGGACCTTTGAGCAGTTCTTC.

The table lists this clone with a count of one. The chain combines TRBV6-5 with TRBJ1-5; unclear D gene. Between the trimmed V and J ends, which lost 2 bases and 5 bases, there was a span of 7 bases. Germline loops: CDR1 MNHEY, CDR2 SVGAGI. This CDR3 region has 13 residues. The CDR3 region has the DNA TGTGCCAGCAGTTACCGTCTCGATCAGCCCCAGCATTTT. The encoded protein is CASSYRLDQPQHF.